This TCR beta chain originates from a study of shared clonotypes between healthy human individuals. Donors comprised healthy HIV-negative adults lacking recent acute infections or vaccinations. The V gene lost 3 bases and the J gene lost 5 bases, with 14 bases spanning the gap. Germline CDR1 and CDR2: SGHAT and FQNNGV. The CDR3 consists of 15 residues. Assay execution took place at the deep level. Produced via immunoSEQ multiplex PCR; TCRdb's table is partial and in-frame only. This sample has around 100,000 clones, with approximately 65% found just once. This sequence originates from a woman aged 25-40 years in good health. The sequencing input was memory CD8+ T cells sorted from blood. This sample's subset: CD45RO+ cells pooled with CCR7-negative TemRA cells. This chain connects TRBV11-2 to TRBJ2-1, with D tentatively TRBD2 (6 bases). CDR3 in amino acids: CASSFRGWINNEQFF. The CDR3 nucleotides are TGTGCCAGCAGCTTCCGGGGGTGGATAAACAATGAGCAGTTCTTC.